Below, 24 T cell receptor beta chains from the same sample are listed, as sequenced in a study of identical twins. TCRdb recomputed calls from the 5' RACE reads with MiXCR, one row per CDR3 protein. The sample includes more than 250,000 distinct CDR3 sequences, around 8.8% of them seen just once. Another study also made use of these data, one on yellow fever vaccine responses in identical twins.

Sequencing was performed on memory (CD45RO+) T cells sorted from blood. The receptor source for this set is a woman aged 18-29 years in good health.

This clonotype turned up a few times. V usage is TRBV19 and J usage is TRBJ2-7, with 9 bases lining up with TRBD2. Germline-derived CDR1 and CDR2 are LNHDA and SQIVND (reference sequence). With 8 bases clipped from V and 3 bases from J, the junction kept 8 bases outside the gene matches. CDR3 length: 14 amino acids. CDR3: CASSAHSGGYEQYF. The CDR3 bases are TGTGCCAGTTCCGCCCATAGCGGGGGCTACGAGCAGTACTTC.

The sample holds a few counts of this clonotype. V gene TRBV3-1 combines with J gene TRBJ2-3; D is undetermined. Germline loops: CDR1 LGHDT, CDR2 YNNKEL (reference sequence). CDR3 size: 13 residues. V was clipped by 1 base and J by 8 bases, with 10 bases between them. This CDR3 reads CASSQAEDTTQYF. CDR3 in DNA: TGTGCCAGCAGCCAAGCTGAAGATACTACGCAGTATTTT.

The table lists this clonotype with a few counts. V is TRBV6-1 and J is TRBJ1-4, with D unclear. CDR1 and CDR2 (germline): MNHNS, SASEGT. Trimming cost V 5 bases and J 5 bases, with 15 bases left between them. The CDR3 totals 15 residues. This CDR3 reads CASSTPRMYNEKLFF. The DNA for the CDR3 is TGTGCCAGCAGTACCCCCCGAATGTACAATGAAAAACTGTTTTTT.

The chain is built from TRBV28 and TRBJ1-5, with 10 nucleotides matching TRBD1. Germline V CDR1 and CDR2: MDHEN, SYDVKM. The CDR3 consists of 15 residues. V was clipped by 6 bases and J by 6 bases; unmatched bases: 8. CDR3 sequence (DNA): TGTGCCAGCAGATACGACAGGGGGCTCGGTCAGCCCCAGCATTTT. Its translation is CASRYDRGLGQPQHF.

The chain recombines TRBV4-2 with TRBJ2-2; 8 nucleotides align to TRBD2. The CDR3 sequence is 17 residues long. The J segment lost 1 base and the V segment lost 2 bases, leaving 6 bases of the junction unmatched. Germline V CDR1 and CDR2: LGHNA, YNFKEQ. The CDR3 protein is CASSQYGGGWNTGELFF. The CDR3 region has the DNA TGTGCCAGCAGCCAATACGGGGGGGGCTGGAACACCGGGGAGCTGTTTTTT.

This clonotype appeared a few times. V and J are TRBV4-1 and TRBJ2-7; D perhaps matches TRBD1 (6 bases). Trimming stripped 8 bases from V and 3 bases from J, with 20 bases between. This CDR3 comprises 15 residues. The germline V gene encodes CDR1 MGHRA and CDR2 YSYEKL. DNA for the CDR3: TGCGCCAGCGCCCGGGGACCGGACAGTCTCTACGAGCAGTACGTC. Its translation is CASARGPDSLYEQYV.

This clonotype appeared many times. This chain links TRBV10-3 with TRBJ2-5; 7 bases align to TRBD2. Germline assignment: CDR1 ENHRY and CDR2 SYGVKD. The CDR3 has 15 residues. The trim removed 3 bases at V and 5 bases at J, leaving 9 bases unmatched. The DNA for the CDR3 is TGTGCCATCAGTGATCCCTGGGAGGGCAAGGAGACCCAGTACTTC. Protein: CAISDPWEGKETQYF.

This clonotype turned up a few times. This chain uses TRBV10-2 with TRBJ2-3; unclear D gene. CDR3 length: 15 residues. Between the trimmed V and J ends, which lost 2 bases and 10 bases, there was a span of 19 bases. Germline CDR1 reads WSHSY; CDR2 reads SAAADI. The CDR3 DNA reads TGCGCCAGCAGTGAGGGGCTAACACGCACCATGGCGCAGTATTTT. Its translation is CASSEGLTRTMAQYF.

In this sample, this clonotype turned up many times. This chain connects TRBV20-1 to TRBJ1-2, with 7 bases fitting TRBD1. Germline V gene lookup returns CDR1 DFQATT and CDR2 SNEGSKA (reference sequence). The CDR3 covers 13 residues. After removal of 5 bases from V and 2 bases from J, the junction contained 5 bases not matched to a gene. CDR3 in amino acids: CSAPRTGNYGYTF. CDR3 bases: TGCAGTGCTCCTCGGACAGGCAACTATGGCTACACCTTC.

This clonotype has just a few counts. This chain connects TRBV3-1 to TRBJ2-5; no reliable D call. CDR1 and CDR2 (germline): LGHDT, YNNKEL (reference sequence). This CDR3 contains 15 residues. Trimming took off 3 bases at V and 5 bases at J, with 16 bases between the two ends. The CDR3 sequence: CASSQNPRPVETQYF. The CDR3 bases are TGTGCCAGCAGCCAGAACCCACGACCCGTCGAGACCCAGTACTTC.

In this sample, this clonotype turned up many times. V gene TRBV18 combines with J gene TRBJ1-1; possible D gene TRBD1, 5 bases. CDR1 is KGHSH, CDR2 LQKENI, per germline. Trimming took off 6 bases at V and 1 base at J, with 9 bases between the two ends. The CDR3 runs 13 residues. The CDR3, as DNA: TGTGCCAGCTCTCAAACAGGGAACACTGAAGCTTTCTTT. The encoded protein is CASSQTGNTEAFF. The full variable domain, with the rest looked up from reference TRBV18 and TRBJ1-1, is NAGVMQNPRHLVRRRGQEARLRCSPMKGHSHVYWYRQLPEEGLKFMVYLQKENIIDESGMPKERFSAEFPKEGPSILRIQQVVRGDSAAYFCASSQTGNTEAFFGQGTRLTVV.

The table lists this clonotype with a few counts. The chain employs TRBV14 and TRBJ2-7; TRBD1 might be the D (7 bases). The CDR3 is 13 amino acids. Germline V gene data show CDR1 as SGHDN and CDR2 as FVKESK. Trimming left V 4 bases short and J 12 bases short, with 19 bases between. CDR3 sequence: CASSRLGTDTRYF. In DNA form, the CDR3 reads TGTGCCAGCAGCCGACTAGGGACAGACACAAGGTACTTC.

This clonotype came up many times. The CDR3 is CSVDQLAGAYNEQFF. The CDR3 nucleotides read TGCAGCGTTGACCAACTAGCGGGGGCTTACAATGAGCAGTTCTTC. The chain has TRBV29-1 and TRBJ2-1; 11 nucleotides line up with TRBD2. The CDR3 runs to 15 residues. Germline CDR1 is SQVTM and CDR2 is ANQGSEA. V lost 3 bases to trimming and J lost 4 bases; unmatched junction nucleotides: 5.

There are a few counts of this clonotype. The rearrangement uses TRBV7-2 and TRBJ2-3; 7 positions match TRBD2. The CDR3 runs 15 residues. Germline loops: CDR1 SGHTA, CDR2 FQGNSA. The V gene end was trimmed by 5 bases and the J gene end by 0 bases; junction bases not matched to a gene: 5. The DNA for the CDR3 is TGTGCCAGCAGCCCAAGCGGGACTAGCACAGATACGCAGTATTTT. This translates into CASSPSGTSTDTQYF.

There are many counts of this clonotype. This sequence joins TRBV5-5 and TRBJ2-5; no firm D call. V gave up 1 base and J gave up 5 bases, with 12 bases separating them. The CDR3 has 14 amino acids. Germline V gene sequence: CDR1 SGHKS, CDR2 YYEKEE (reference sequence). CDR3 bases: TGTGCCAGCAGCTTGAAACTCGGTTCGGAGACCCAGTACTTC. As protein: CASSLKLGSETQYF.

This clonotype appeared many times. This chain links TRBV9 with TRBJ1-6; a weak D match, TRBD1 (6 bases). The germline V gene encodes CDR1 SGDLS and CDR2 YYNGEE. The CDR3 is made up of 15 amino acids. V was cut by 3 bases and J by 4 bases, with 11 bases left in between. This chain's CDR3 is CASSEIGQYNSPLHF. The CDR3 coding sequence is TGTGCCAGCAGCGAAATAGGACAGTATAATTCACCCCTCCACTTT. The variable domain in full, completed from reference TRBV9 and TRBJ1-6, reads DSGVTQTPKHLITATGQRVTLRCSPRSGDLSVYWYQQSLDQGLQFLIQYYNGEERAKGNILERFSAQQFPDLHSELNLSSLELGDSALYFCASSEIGQYNSPLHFGNGTRLTVT.

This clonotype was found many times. This CDR3 is CASSFRTGYTDTQYF. The CDR3 bases are TGTGCCAGCAGTTTTCGGACAGGGTACACAGATACGCAGTATTTT. The chain is built from TRBV6-5 and TRBJ2-3; 8 bases are a match to TRBD1. The junction had 5 bases not matched to a gene; V was cut back by 4 bases and J by 2 bases. Germline CDR1 reads MNHEY; CDR2 reads SVGAGI. The CDR3 totals 15 residues.

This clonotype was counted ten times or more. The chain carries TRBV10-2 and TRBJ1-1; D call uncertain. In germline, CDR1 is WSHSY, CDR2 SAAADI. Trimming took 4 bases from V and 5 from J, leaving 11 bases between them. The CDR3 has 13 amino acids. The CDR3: CASSGREETEAFF. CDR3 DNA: TGCGCCAGCAGTGGAAGGGAAGAGACTGAAGCTTTCTTT.

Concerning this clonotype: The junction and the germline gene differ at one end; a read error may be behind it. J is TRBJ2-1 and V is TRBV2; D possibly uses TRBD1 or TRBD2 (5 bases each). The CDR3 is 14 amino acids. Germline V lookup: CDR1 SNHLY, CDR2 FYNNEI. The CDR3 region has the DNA TGTGCCAGCAGTGAACAAGGGGCGGGTAATGAGCGGTTCTTC. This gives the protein CASSEQGAGNERFF.

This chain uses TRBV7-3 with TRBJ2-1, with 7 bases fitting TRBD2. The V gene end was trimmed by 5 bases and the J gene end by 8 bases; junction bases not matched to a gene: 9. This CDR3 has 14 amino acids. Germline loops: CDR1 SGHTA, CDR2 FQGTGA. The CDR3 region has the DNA TGTGCCAGCAGCAATAGTGGCGGGAGTGATGAGCAGTTCTTC. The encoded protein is CASSNSGGSDEQFF.

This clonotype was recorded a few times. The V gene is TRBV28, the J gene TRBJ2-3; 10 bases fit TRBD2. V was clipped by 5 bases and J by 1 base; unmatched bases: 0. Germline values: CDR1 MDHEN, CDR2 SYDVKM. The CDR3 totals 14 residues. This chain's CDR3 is CASSTSGGTDTQYF. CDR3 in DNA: TGTGCCAGCAGTACTAGCGGGGGCACAGATACGCAGTATTTT.

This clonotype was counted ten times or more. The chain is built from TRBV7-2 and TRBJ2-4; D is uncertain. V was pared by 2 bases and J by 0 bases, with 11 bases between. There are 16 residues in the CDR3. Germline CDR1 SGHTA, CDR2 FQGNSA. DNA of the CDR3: TGTGCCAGCAGCTTACGGCAGGCTGTAGCCAAAAACATTCAGTACTTC. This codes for CASSLRQAVAKNIQYF.

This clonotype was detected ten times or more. The CDR3 coding sequence is TGTGCCACCAGCAGCCGCAAATATGGCTACACCTTC. Its translation is CATSSRKYGYTF. The chain uses TRBV15 and TRBJ1-2; D ambiguous. The CDR3 consists of 12 residues. Trimming pared 3 bases from V and 5 bases from J, leaving 7 bases between. Germline V gene data show CDR1 as LNHNV and CDR2 as YYDKDF (reference sequence).

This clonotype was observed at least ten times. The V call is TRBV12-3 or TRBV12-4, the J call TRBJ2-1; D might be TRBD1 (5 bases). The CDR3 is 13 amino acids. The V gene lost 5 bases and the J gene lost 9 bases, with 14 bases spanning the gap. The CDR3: CASSPQGKGEQFF. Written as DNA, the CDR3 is TGTGCCAGCAGTCCCCAGGGTAAGGGTGAGCAGTTCTTC.